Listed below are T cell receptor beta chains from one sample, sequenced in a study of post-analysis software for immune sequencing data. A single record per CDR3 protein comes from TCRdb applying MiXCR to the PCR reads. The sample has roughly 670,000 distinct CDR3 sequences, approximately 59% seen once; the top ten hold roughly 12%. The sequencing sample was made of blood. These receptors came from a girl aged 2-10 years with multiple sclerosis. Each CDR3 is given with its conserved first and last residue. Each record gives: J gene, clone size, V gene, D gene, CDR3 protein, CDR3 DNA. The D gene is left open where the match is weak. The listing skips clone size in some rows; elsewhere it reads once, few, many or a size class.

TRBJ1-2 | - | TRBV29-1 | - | CSVEDASNYGYTF | TGCAGCGTTGAAGACGCCTCTAACTATGGCTACACCTTC
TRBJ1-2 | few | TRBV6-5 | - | CASSRTTGNSGYTF | TGTGCCAGCAGCCGCACCACAGGGAATAGCGGCTACACCTTC
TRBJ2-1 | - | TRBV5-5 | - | CASSLGDSSSYNEQFF | TGTGCCAGCAGCTTGGGGGATTCTAGCTCCTACAATGAGCAGTTCTTC
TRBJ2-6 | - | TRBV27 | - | CASSDTSGANVLTF | TGTGCCAGCAGTGACACCTCGGGGGCCAACGTCCTGACTTTC
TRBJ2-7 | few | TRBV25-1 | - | CASSEFVVGARSGVSPFNEQYF | TGTGCCAGCAGTGAATTCGTGGTGGGAGCCAGATCGGGAGTGAGTCCTTTCAACGAGCAGTACTTC
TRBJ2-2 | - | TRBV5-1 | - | CASSPVTGLNTGELFF | TGCGCCAGCAGCCCGGTGACAGGCCTGAACACCGGGGAGCTGTTTTTT
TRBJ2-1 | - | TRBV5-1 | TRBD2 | CASSPISGRDTDEQFF | TGCGCCAGCAGCCCTATCAGCGGGAGGGATACGGATGAGCAGTTCTTC
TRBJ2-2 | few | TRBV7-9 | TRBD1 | CASRQGNTGELFF | TGTGCCTCTAGACAGGGGAACACCGGGGAGCTGTTTTTT
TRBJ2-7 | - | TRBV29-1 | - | CSVGENNEQYF | TGCAGCGTAGGAGAGAACAATGAGCAGTACTTC
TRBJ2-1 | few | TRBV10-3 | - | CAIQKGEGAYNEQFF | TGTGCCATCCAAAAGGGGGAGGGGGCCTACAATGAGCAGTTCTTC
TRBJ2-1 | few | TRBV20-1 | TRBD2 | CSARGLAGGQQFF | TGCAGTGCTAGAGGGCTAGCGGGAGGCCAGCAGTTCTTC
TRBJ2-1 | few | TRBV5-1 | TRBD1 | CASSWTGTGGEEQFF | TGCGCCAGCAGCTGGACAGGGACAGGGGGCGAAGAGCAGTTCTTC
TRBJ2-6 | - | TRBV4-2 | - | CTSSQDGGLSGANVLTF | TGTACCAGCAGCCAAGACGGGGGCCTCTCTGGGGCCAACGTCCTGACTTTC
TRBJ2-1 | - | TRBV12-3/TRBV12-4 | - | CASSLTGRVYEQFF | TGTGCCAGCAGTCTGACAGGGAGGGTATATGAGCAGTTCTTC
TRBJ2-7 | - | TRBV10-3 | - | CAISQGFNYEQYF | TGTGCCATCAGCCAGGGGTTCAACTACGAGCAGTACTTC
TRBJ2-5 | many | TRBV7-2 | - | CASSLVREETQYF | TGTGCCAGCAGCTTGGTCAGGGAAGAGACCCAGTACTTC